This TCR beta chain was identified during a study of blood T cell repertoires in COVID-19. Overall study context: Sites across the United States, Italy and Spain contributed samples from acute and convalescent COVID-19. Sources were T cells, B-cell-depleted T cells, or PBMCs; the material itself was cDNA or gDNA.

This clone was seen only once. The CDR3 covers 17 residues. As processed by the authors: The authors estimated nucleated cell counts from reference gene primer amplification. Some clones are missing from TCRdb's copy, which holds only in-frame ones; the method was immunoSEQ multiplex PCR. V and J calls and clone size are those listed in that table; D and trimming were worked out from the DNA. Among some 120,000 clones listed, around four fifths were seen once. The chain recombines TRBV21-1 with TRBJ1-5; TRBD1, as called in the table, went unchecked against the DNA. TRBV21-1 is marked as a pseudogene. Specimen: peripheral blood. The TCR originated in a man aged 30-40 years with acute or convalescent COVID-19. CDR3 DNA: TGTGCCAGCAGCAGACCTAAGCTACAGGGATGGGGTCAGCCCCAGCATTTT. Residues: CASSRPKLQGWGQPQHF.